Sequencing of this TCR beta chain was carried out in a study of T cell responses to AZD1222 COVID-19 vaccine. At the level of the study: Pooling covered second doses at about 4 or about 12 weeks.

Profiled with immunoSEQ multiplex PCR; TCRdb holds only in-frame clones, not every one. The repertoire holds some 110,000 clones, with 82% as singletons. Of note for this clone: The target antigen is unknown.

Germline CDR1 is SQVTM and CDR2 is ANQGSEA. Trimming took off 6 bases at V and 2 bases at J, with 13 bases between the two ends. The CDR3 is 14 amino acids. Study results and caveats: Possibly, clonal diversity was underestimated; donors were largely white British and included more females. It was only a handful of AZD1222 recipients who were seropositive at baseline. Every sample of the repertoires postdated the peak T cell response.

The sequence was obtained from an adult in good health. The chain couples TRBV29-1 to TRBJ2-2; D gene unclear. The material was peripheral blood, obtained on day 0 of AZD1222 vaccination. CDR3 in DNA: TGCAGCGTGGAGACTGGACGTAACACCGGGGAGCTGTTTTTT. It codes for CSVETGRNTGELFF.